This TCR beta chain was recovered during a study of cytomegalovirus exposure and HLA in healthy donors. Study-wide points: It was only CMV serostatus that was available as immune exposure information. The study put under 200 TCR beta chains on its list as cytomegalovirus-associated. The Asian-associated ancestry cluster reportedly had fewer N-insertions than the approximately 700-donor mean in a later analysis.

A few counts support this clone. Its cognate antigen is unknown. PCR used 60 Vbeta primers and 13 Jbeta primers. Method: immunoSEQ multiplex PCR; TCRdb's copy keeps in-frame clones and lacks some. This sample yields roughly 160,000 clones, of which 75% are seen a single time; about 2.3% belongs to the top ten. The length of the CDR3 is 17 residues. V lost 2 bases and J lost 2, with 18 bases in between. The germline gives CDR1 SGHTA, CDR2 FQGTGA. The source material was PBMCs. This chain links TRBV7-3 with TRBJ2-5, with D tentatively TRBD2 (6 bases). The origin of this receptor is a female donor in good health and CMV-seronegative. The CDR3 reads CASSLGVLASSQETQYF. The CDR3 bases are TGTGCCAGCAGCTTAGGTGTTCTAGCGAGCTCTCAAGAGACCCAGTACTTC.